This TCR beta chain comes out of a study of blood T cell repertoires in COVID-19. Study-level background: Sources were T cells, B-cell-depleted T cells, or PBMCs; the material itself was cDNA or gDNA.

Libraries were prepared by immunoSEQ multiplex PCR; TCRdb keeps only in-frame clonotypes and omits some of them. The sample holds about 81,000 clones, about nine tenths seen once. Material: peripheral blood. The sequence derives from a man aged 65 to 79 with active or convalescent COVID-19.

Written as DNA, the CDR3 is TGTGCCAGCAGTGAGTTCCCGACACCGACCGGTGGCTACACCTTC. It codes for CASSEFPTPTGGYTF. The chain uses TRBV2 and TRBJ1-2, with D hard to call. CDR3 length equals 15 residues. The V and J ends lost 3 bases and 7 bases respectively, with 18 bases between them. Germline V gene data show CDR1 as SNHLY and CDR2 as FYNNEI.